What follows are 32 T cell receptor beta chains derived from one specimen sequenced in a study of blood T cells in healthy people across ages. A sample-barcoded 5' primer and a J-beta primer mix were used in a second PCR of roughly 7 to 11 cycles. MiXCR, applied by TCRdb to the 5' RACE reads, yields one record per CDR3 protein. Of 1.5 million to 2 million distinct CDR3 sequences in the sample, approximately 28% are singletons; the top ten hold approximately 7.7%. The sequenced material came from blood. All receptors derive from a woman aged 25 to 39 in good health.

This clonotype was seen more than once but under ten times. This sequence joins TRBV27 and TRBJ1-2; TRBD1 agrees at 7 bases. The CDR3 sequence is 14 residues long. Per the germline V gene, CDR1 is MNHEY and CDR2 is SMNVEV (reference sequence). Trimming at V came to 1 base and at J to 6 bases, leaving 5 bases not matched to a gene. The CDR3 region has the DNA TGTGCCAGCAGTTTATTGCTAGGGGGCAATGGCTACACCTTC. Amino acids: CASSLLLGGNGYTF.

This clonotype was found many times. The junction departs from germline at one end; a sequencing error may be responsible. The chain combines TRBV5-1 with TRBJ1-2; TRBD1 matches 7 bases. Germline CDR1 and CDR2: SGHRS and YFSETQ. This CDR3 is built from 13 residues. CDR3 sequence: CASSSGQSYGYTF. CDR3 DNA sequence: TGTGCCAGCAGCTCGGGACAGAGTTATGGCTACACCTTC.

This clonotype showed up just a few times. The chain carries TRBV24-1 and TRBJ2-3; 7 bases match TRBD1. CDR3 length: 18 residues. Losses at the gene ends were 3 bases for V and 4 bases for J; bases not matched to a gene: 15. Germline V gives CDR1 KGHDR, CDR2 SFDVKD. Here the CDR3 DNA reads TGTGCCACCAGTGATATCATCCACGGAAAGGGGGCTGCAGATACGCAGTATTTT. Its translation is CATSDIIHGKGAADTQYF.

The V call is TRBV3-1, the J call TRBJ2-5; D gene uncertain. The CDR3 has 12 residues. Trimming pared 11 bases from V and 3 bases from J, leaving 13 bases between. Per germline, CDR1 LGHDT and CDR2 YNNKEL (reference sequence). Written as DNA, the CDR3 is TGTGCCCTCAGAGGCGGAAAAGAGACCCAGTACTTC. This gives the protein CALRGGKETQYF.

V is TRBV20-1 and J is TRBJ1-2; 9 bases agree with TRBD1. Germline V gene lookup returns CDR1 DFQATT and CDR2 SNEGSKA (reference sequence). V lost 6 bases to trimming and J lost 8 bases; unmatched junction nucleotides: 22. The CDR3 is 17 amino acids. CDR3 sequence (DNA): TGCAGTGCGAGGACAGGGACAGGGACCTATGAGGGTTACGGCTACACCTTC. Its translation: CSARTGTGTYEGYGYTF.

This clonotype has a handful of counts. The chain uses TRBV5-1 and TRBJ2-7; D call uncertain. V lost 0 bases, J lost 3 bases, and 10 bases lay in between. Germline values: CDR1 SGHRS, CDR2 YFSETQ. This CDR3 has 14 amino acids. This CDR3 is CASSLDSEDYEQYF. CDR3 DNA sequence: TGCGCCAGCAGCTTGGACAGCGAGGACTACGAGCAGTACTTC.

This clonotype was seen a handful of times. This chain links TRBV3-1 with TRBJ2-7; possible D gene TRBD2, 5 bases. The J call may be in error: the DNA end matches TRBJ2-5 better. Germline-derived CDR1 and CDR2 are LGHDT and YNNKEL (reference sequence). The CDR3 is made up of 14 amino acids. The CDR3 DNA sequence: TGTGCCAGCACACCGCGGGCGCAGCGCGAGACCCAGTACTTC. Translated, it gives CASTPRAQRETQYF.

For this clonotype: With a much larger clone just one base away, this may be a read error. This chain joins TRBV7-6 and TRBJ2-4, with D hard to call. The CDR3 totals 16 residues. Deletions cut 2 bases from V and 4 bases from J, with 15 bases between. Germline V gives CDR1 SGHVS, CDR2 FNYEAQ. This chain's CDR3 is CASSLYIRHSKNIQYF. DNA for the CDR3: TGTGCCAGCAGCTTATACATTAGGCACTCAAAAAACATTCAGTACTTC.

The rearrangement uses TRBV14 and TRBJ1-1, with a tentative D call TRBD1 (5 bases). This CDR3 is built from 14 residues. The V and J ends lost 2 bases and 6 bases respectively, with 13 bases between them. Per germline, CDR1 SGHDN and CDR2 FVKESK. CDR3: CASSQNLRDAEAFF. The CDR3 DNA sequence: TGTGCCAGCAGCCAAAACCTTAGGGACGCTGAAGCTTTCTTT.

This clonotype was counted between two and nine times. The chain combines TRBV12-3 or TRBV12-4 with TRBJ2-4, with D perhaps TRBD1 or TRBD2 (5 bases each). The V and J ends lost 5 bases and 1 base respectively, with 12 bases between them. The CDR3 totals 15 residues. The CDR3 region is CASSPGPEAKNIQYF. The CDR3 nucleotides read TGTGCCAGCAGTCCGGGGCCTGAGGCCAAAAACATTCAGTACTTC.

This clonotype was seen a few times. The chain joins TRBV4-1 to TRBJ1-5; no reliable D call. V was trimmed by 0 bases and J by 3 bases, leaving 15 bases between them. CDR3 length equals 17 residues. Per the germline V gene, CDR1 is MGHRA and CDR2 is YSYEKL. The CDR3 DNA reads as TGCGCCAGCAGCCAAGATCCAGGTCTCTGGCTCAATCAGCCCCAGCATTTT. It specifies CASSQDPGLWLNQPQHF.

This clonotype came up a few times. V is TRBV12-3 or TRBV12-4 and J is TRBJ2-7; possible D gene TRBD2, 6 bases. Between the trimmed V and J ends, which lost 6 bases and 2 bases, there was a span of 14 bases. The CDR3 runs to 14 residues. CDR3 sequence reads: CASRLNSGTYEQYF. The CDR3 DNA sequence: TGTGCCAGCAGATTGAATAGCGGAACCTACGAGCAGTACTTC.

A note on this clonotype: A much larger clone differs from this one at a single base, so this may be a read error. This sequence joins TRBV4-3 and TRBJ1-2, with D possibly being TRBD1 (5 bases). V shed 0 bases and J shed 8 bases, with 10 bases lying between them. The CDR3 covers 13 residues. Germline loops: CDR1 LGHNA, CDR2 YSLEER. CDR3 in amino acids: CASSQDQGGGYTF. CDR3 nucleotides: TGCGCCAGCAGCCAAGATCAGGGCGGGGGCTACACCTTC.

CDR3: CASSPMGDTSNIQYF. In nucleotides, the CDR3 is TGTGCCAGCAGCCCGATGGGGGACACCTCAAACATTCAGTACTTC. J is TRBJ2-4 and V is TRBV5-5; D may be TRBD1 (6 bases). The CDR3 has 15 amino acids. V gave up 4 bases and J gave up 6 bases, with 17 bases separating them. Per germline, CDR1 SGHKS and CDR2 YYEKEE (reference sequence).

This clonotype appeared a few times. The CDR3 coding sequence is TGCAGTGCTAGAGTCCGGCGCACCCAAGAGACCCAGTACTTC. Residues: CSARVRRTQETQYF. The rearrangement joins TRBV20-1 to TRBJ2-5; D unclear. The CDR3 totals 14 residues. CDR1 is DFQATT, CDR2 SNEGSKA, per germline (reference sequence). Trimming left V 1 base short and J 1 base short, with 10 bases between.

This chain joins TRBV7-2 and TRBJ2-5, with D possibly being TRBD2 (5 bases). The germline CDR1 and CDR2 sequences are SGHTA and FQGNSA. Trimming removed 1 base from V and 7 bases from J, with 16 bases in between. CDR3 length: 15 residues. In nucleotides, the CDR3 is TGTGCCAGCAGCTTAGAGATTAGCGACTTTGGGACCCAGTACTTC. This translates into CASSLEISDFGTQYF.

The rearrangement joins TRBV20-1 to TRBJ2-4, with D uncertain. The CDR3 is 15 residues long. Germline CDR1 reads DFQATT; CDR2 reads SNEGSKA (reference sequence). Trimming removed 0 bases at V and 0 bases at J, with 9 bases between. The CDR3, as DNA: TGCAGTGCTAGAGACTCCGGGCTAGCCAAAAACATTCAGTACTTC. Its protein product is CSARDSGLAKNIQYF.

A note on this clonotype: Possible read error: a much larger clone is one base away. This chain connects TRBV24-1 to TRBJ2-1; D tentatively fits TRBD1 or TRBD2 (7 bases each). CDR1 is KGHDR, CDR2 SFDVKD, per germline. The CDR3 loop spans 14 amino acids. Trimming removed 10 bases from V and 8 bases from J, with 20 bases in between. CDR3 residues: CATGGGHGTDEQFF. In nucleotides, the CDR3 is TGTGCCACTGGCGGGGGACATGGGACAGATGAGCAGTTCTTC.

This clonotype appeared many times. The chain couples TRBV7-9 to TRBJ2-5, with D unclear. V shed 4 bases and J shed 0 bases, with 9 bases lying between them. The germline V gene has CDR1 SEHNR and CDR2 FQNEAQ (reference sequence). The length of the CDR3 is 14 residues. In DNA, the CDR3 is TGTGCCAGCAGCTCCCAATCGTACCAAGAGACCCAGTACTTC. This sequence encodes CASSSQSYQETQYF.

In its sample, this clonotype was seen a few times. The chain carries TRBV5-5 and TRBJ1-2, with TRBD1 matching 7 bases. Unmatched junction bases numbered 6, after V lost 0 bases and J lost 4 bases. The germline gives CDR1 SGHKS, CDR2 YYEKEE (reference sequence). The CDR3 is 15 residues long. The CDR3 coding sequence is TGTGCCAGCAGCTTGGGGGACAGTCTCCCCTATGGCTACACCTTC. Its translation is CASSLGDSLPYGYTF.

This clonotype was seen a handful of times. The CDR3 spells CASSLTGGGLDEQYF. The CDR3 DNA reads as TGCGCCAGCAGCTTGACCGGGGGGGGCTTGGACGAGCAGTACTTC. The chain joins TRBV5-1 to TRBJ2-7, with 8 bases matching TRBD2. The trim removed 1 base at V and 5 bases at J, leaving 8 bases unmatched. Per the germline V gene, CDR1 is SGHRS and CDR2 is YFSETQ. CDR3 length: 15 residues.

This sequence joins TRBV14 and TRBJ2-5; D unclear. CDR1 and CDR2 from the germline V gene are SGHDN and FVKESK. The CDR3 runs 15 residues. Trimming stripped 2 bases from V and 3 bases from J, with 13 bases between. The CDR3 sequence: CASSQWSTGKETQYF. In DNA, the CDR3 is TGTGCCAGCAGCCAATGGTCGACTGGGAAAGAGACCCAGTACTTC.

The rearrangement uses TRBV12-3 or TRBV12-4 and TRBJ1-2; 8 bases align to TRBD1. The junction had 12 bases not matched to a gene; V was cut back by 6 bases and J by 6 bases. The CDR3 length is 15 residues. CDR3 DNA sequence: TGTGCCAGCAGCCCGGGGGCCTGGACAGGGAATGGCTACACCTTC. Its protein is CASSPGAWTGNGYTF.

For this clonotype: The junction shows a germline mismatch at one end, possibly a read error. J is TRBJ2-4 and V is TRBV28; D may be TRBD2 (6 bases). CDR3 length: 15 residues. The germline V gene encodes CDR1 MDHEN and CDR2 SYDVKM. The CDR3 DNA sequence: TGTGCCGGCAGTTTCGTACCGCCGGAGGGTAACATTCAGTACTTC. It specifies CAGSFVPPEGNIQYF.

In this sample, this clonotype turned up many times. The chain uses TRBV7-2 and TRBJ2-1, with a weak D call TRBD1 (6 bases). The germline V and J ends were trimmed by 1 base and 3 bases, with 7 bases remaining between them. Germline V lookup: CDR1 SGHTA, CDR2 FQGNSA. The CDR3 covers 14 residues. The CDR3 DNA reads TGTGCCAGCAGCTTAGGGACAGTCTACAATGAGCAGTTCTTC. Translation gives CASSLGTVYNEQFF.

This clonotype turned up a few times. The CDR3 spells CASSQWGGRGYTF. DNA for the CDR3: TGTGCCAGCAGTCAGTGGGGGGGCCGGGGCTACACCTTC. The chain links TRBV6-6 to TRBJ1-2; D may be TRBD1 (6 bases). From germline, CDR1 is MNHNY and CDR2 SVGAGI (reference sequence). V dropped 5 bases and J dropped 8 bases, with 15 bases sitting between them. This CDR3 spans 13 amino acids.

This clonotype was detected ten times or more. The V gene is TRBV12-3 or TRBV12-4, the J gene TRBJ1-6; weak D call: TRBD1 (5 bases). V lost 4 bases and J lost 5, with 18 bases in between. There are 17 residues in the CDR3. This CDR3 is CASSWNVPGRDNSPLHF. The CDR3 nucleotides read TGTGCCAGCAGTTGGAACGTTCCGGGACGAGATAATTCACCCCTCCACTTT.

The chain recombines TRBV6-1 with TRBJ2-3, with a possible D match to TRBD2 (6 bases). This CDR3 contains 15 residues. With 8 bases removed from V and 2 bases from J, the gap between germline ends came to 17 bases. Germline loops: CDR1 MNHNS, CDR2 SASEGT. The CDR3 here is CASAGSLRSTDTQYF. The CDR3, as DNA: TGTGCCAGCGCGGGGTCCCTGAGATCCACAGATACGCAGTATTTT.

This clonotype occurred a few times. The chain carries TRBV3-1 and TRBJ1-2, with D tentatively TRBD1 (5 bases). The germline V gene encodes CDR1 LGHDT and CDR2 YNNKEL (reference sequence). The CDR3 is made up of 15 amino acids. Trimming pared 4 bases from V and 4 bases from J, leaving 16 bases between. CDR3 bases: TGTGCCAGCAGCCCCCCAGAGGGGAACGTCTATGGCTACACCTTC. This codes for CASSPPEGNVYGYTF.

The chain couples TRBV6-2 or TRBV6-3 to TRBJ1-1; the D is unclear. The CDR3 contains 13 residues. The V and J ends lost 6 bases and 1 base respectively, with 9 bases between them. Germline CDR1 and CDR2: MNHEY and SVGEGT. CDR3 in amino acids: CASSPETNTEAFF. CDR3 DNA: TGTGCCAGCAGCCCCGAGACGAACACTGAAGCTTTCTTT.

This clonotype came up a few times. The CDR3 protein is CASIPGGGTFNEQFF. CDR3 sequence (DNA): TGTGCCAGCATTCCCGGCGGGGGGACTTTCAATGAGCAGTTCTTC. The chain combines TRBV6-2 or TRBV6-3 with TRBJ2-1; 8 bases are a match to TRBD2. Germline trimming cut 7 bases from V and 6 bases from J; bases unmatched to any gene: 11. Per germline, CDR1 MNHEY and CDR2 SVGEGT. The CDR3 has 15 amino acids.

This clonotype was seen a few times. This chain uses TRBV4-1 with TRBJ2-1, with 12 bases fitting TRBD2. Germline CDR1 and CDR2: MGHRA and YSYEKL. The trim removed 1 base at V and 4 bases at J, leaving 5 bases unmatched. The CDR3 loop spans 17 amino acids. The CDR3 nucleotides are TGCGCCAGCAGCCAAGTCCCTAGCGGGGGGGCGTACAATGAGCAGTTCTTC. It is translated as CASSQVPSGGAYNEQFF.